This TCR beta chain was obtained from a study of cytomegalovirus exposure and HLA in healthy donors. Study-level points and caveats: The authors enumerated roughly 160 TCR beta chains as linked to cytomegalovirus. It was found in a later analysis that first-cohort TCR clusters tended to co-occur in the approximately 130 validation repertoires. Usually a TCR sequence was rare, but some public TCRs were found in many donors.

Concerning this clone: Its target is not known.

The donors formed part of the approximately 120-subject validation cohort, distinct from the roughly 700-subject first cohort. Libraries were prepared by immunoSEQ multiplex PCR; TCRdb keeps only in-frame clonotypes and omits some of them. This repertoire shows 65,000 to 75,000 clones, 94% found once; its top ten account for approximately 1.5%. Sequences were obtained from PBMCs. The clonotype originates from a man aged 18-30 years in good health and CMV-seropositive.

CDR3 DNA sequence: TGTGCCAGCAGTGAAGTCGCGGCTAACTATGGCTACACCTTC. Protein sequence: CASSEVAANYGYTF. The V call is TRBV2, the J call TRBJ1-2; the D is unclear. V dropped 1 base and J dropped 0 bases, with 6 bases sitting between them. The length of the CDR3 is 14 residues. In germline, CDR1 is SNHLY, CDR2 FYNNEI.